This TCR beta chain emerged from a study of blood T cell repertoires in COVID-19. About the study: From the United States, Italy and Spain came samples of acute and convalescent COVID-19. Sources were T cells, B-cell-depleted T cells, or PBMCs; the material itself was cDNA or gDNA.

This CDR3 has 13 residues. The V gene end was trimmed by 2 bases and the J gene end by 3 bases; junction bases not matched to a gene: 1. Germline assignment: CDR1 MNHEY and CDR2 SVGAGI. As originally analysed: Amplification with reference gene primers provided the estimates of nucleated cell counts. Repertoires were generated with immunoSEQ multiplex PCR, while TCRdb's copy carries only in-frame clones and drops some. V, J and clone size were drawn from that table, and D and trimming were deduced from the DNA. The sample shows around 150,000 clones, roughly 89% of them seen only once. This receptor was identified in a woman between 40 and 50 years old with acute or convalescent COVID-19. The chain couples TRBV6-5 to TRBJ2-7; 7 bases are a match to TRBD1. The specimen was peripheral blood. This CDR3 is CASSYRQGYEQYF. In DNA, the CDR3 is TGTGCCAGCAGTTACCGACAGGGCTACGAGCAGTACTTC.